This TCR beta chain was documented in a study of T cell responses to AZD1222 COVID-19 vaccine. Findings and limits, study-wide: Reportedly, nearly half of unique spike TCRs recognized epitopes outside B.1.351/B.1.1.7 mutations. All repertoire sampling was performed exclusively after the peak T cell response. The span of vaccine-associated CD4 TCRs extended across spike, with dominance at 160-218 and 743-854.

The repertoire was sequenced with immunoSEQ multiplex PCR; TCRdb's copy has only in-frame clones and lacks some. There are some 200,000 clones in the sample; over 85% occur only once, and about 3.9% lies in the top ten. The germline V gene encodes CDR1 SGHRS and CDR2 YFSETQ. The CDR3 covers 14 residues. Trimming took 0 bases from V and 1 from J, leaving 7 bases between them. Details on this clone: What it recognizes is unknown.

The sequence was obtained from an adult in good health. Sample: peripheral blood, taken on day 0 of AZD1222 vaccination. V gene TRBV5-1 combines with J gene TRBJ1-1, with D unresolved. The CDR3 here is CASSLAWGNTEAFF. The CDR3 DNA follows: TGCGCCAGCAGCTTGGCCTGGGGGAACACTGAAGCTTTCTTT.